The 8 T cell receptor beta chains below were found in one sample sequenced in a study of cytomegalovirus exposure and HLA in healthy donors. Use of 60 Vbeta and 13 Jbeta primers characterized the PCR. Clones were sequenced by immunoSEQ multiplex PCR, and TCRdb holds only the in-frame ones, with some missing. The repertoire holds approximately 190,000 clones, approximately 12% seen once, with about 7.8% in the top ten. Sequencing was performed on PBMCs. These receptors were obtained from a man aged 50 or older in good health and CMV-seropositive.

This clone was seen a handful of times. J is TRBJ1-2 and V is TRBV19; the D gene is possibly TRBD1 (6 bases). In germline, CDR1 is LNHDA, CDR2 SQIVND (reference sequence). Trimming cost V 4 bases and J 2 bases, with 14 bases left between them. The CDR3 consists of 15 residues. The CDR3 bases are TGTGCCAGTAGTAATCGACAGGCACTCAACTATGGCTACACCTTC. Encoded protein: CASSNRQALNYGYTF.

This clone turned up a few times. The CDR3 region has the DNA TGTGCCAGCAGACCCAAGACAGGGATGGTCTACGAGCAGTACTTC. This codes for CASRPKTGMVYEQYF. This chain links TRBV13 with TRBJ2-7; 7 bases line up with TRBD1. The germline CDR1 and CDR2 sequences are PRHDT and FYEKMQ (reference sequence). The J segment lost 3 bases and the V segment lost 6 bases, leaving 11 bases of the junction unmatched. This CDR3 contains 15 residues.

The chain uses TRBV4-3 and TRBJ1-1; D is uncertain. Trimming left V 5 bases short and J 1 base short, with 5 bases between. The CDR3 is made up of 12 amino acids. In germline, CDR1 is LGHNA, CDR2 YSLEER. The CDR3: CASSSTNTEAFF. The CDR3 DNA is TGCGCCAGCAGCTCTACGAACACTGAAGCTTTCTTT.

This clone was observed a few times. The V and J genes are TRBV4-1 and TRBJ1-3; tentatively, D is TRBD1 (6 bases). The CDR3 is made up of 16 amino acids. The V end lost 3 bases, the J end lost 0 bases, and 12 bases lay between the germline ends. The V gene's germline CDR1 is MGHRA and CDR2 YSYEKL. CDR3 in amino acids: CASSQVQGHSGNTIYF. In nucleotides, the CDR3 is TGCGCCAGCAGCCAGGTGCAGGGGCACTCTGGAAACACCATATATTTT.

The genes are TRBV6-5 and TRBJ1-3; 7 bases align to TRBD1. The junction had 6 bases not matched to a gene; V was cut back by 5 bases and J by 5 bases. CDR1 and CDR2 from the germline V gene are MNHEY and SVGAGI. The CDR3 length is 14 residues. The CDR3 spells CASSQNRGRNTIYF. In DNA form, the CDR3 reads TGTGCCAGCAGTCAGAACAGGGGTAGAAACACCATATATTTT.

V is TRBV5-1 and J is TRBJ2-2; tentative D call: TRBD2 (5 bases). Germline V lookup: CDR1 SGHRS, CDR2 YFSETQ. There are 14 residues in the CDR3. Between the trimmed V and J ends, which lost 4 bases and 4 bases, there was a span of 11 bases. This CDR3 reads CASSKRVGTGELFF. The CDR3 nucleotides read TGCGCCAGCAGCAAGAGGGTTGGCACCGGGGAGCTGTTTTTT. The entire variable domain, with the rest obtained from reference TRBV5-1 and TRBJ2-2, is as follows: KAGVTQTPRYLIKTRGQQVTLSCSPISGHRSVSWYQQTPGQGLQFLFEYFSETQRNKGNFPGRFSGRQFSNSRSEMNVSTLELGDSALYLCASSKRVGTGELFFGEGSRLTVL.

This chain uses TRBV5-4 with TRBJ2-5, with D possibly TRBD2 on 6 matching bases. The germline gives CDR1 SGHNT, CDR2 YYREEE (reference sequence). The CDR3 covers 14 residues. Trimming took 6 bases from V and 5 from J, leaving 17 bases between them. This CDR3 reads CASTQTGAGETQYF. CDR3 DNA: TGTGCCAGCACCCAAACCGGGGCGGGGGAGACCCAGTACTTC.

The chain combines TRBV5-6 with TRBJ1-5, with a weak D call TRBD1 (5 bases). Trimming pared 0 bases from V and 5 bases from J, leaving 9 bases between. Germline loops: CDR1 SGHDT, CDR2 YYEEEE. The CDR3 is made up of 14 amino acids. CDR3 in amino acids: CASSLGARDQPQHF. Written as DNA, the CDR3 is TGTGCCAGCAGCTTGGGGGCCAGGGATCAGCCCCAGCATTTT.